This T cell receptor (beta chain) was captured by sequencing in a study of cytomegalovirus exposure and HLA in healthy donors. This CDR3 is 14 amino acids long. The germline V gene encodes CDR1 MNHEY and CDR2 SMNVEV (reference sequence). The germline V and J ends were trimmed by 2 bases and 5 bases, with 9 bases remaining between them. All donors participated as healthy donors of bone marrow. Donors were nominally healthy when sampled, though unrecorded immune exposures were likely. The PCR ran on 60 Vbeta and 13 Jbeta primers. Clones were sequenced by immunoSEQ multiplex PCR, and TCRdb holds only the in-frame ones, with some missing. The data show around 91,000 clones, with around 80% seen just once and about 4.5% held by the top ten.

The V and J genes are TRBV27 and TRBJ1-4, with D tentatively TRBD1 (6 bases). This clonotype originated in a male donor in good health and CMV-seropositive. The sample taken for sequencing was PBMCs. In DNA form, the CDR3 reads TGTGCCAGCAGTTTAGGGCAGGGGAATGAAAAACTGTTTTTT. Translated, it gives CASSLGQGNEKLFF. Using reference TRBV27 and TRBJ1-4 for the parts outside the CDR3, the full variable domain is EAQVTQNPRYLITVTGKKLTVTCSQNMNHEYMSWYRQDPGLGLRQIYYSMNVEVTDKGDVPEGYKVSRKEKRNFPLILESPSPNQTSLYFCASSLGQGNEKLFFGSGTQLSVL.